The source of this TCR beta chain is a study of T cells in Graves' hyperthyroidism and ophthalmopathy (dated by TCRdb to the late 2010s). The study in broad terms: Peripheral blood was sampled at the time of initial diagnosis, prior to any treatment. After sampling, hyperthyroidism patients received methimazole starting at 30 mg daily, and ophthalmopathy patients received high-dose intravenous methylprednisolone. The paper describes TCR Vbeta CDR3 sequencing of more than 120 peripheral blood samples, made up of some 40 ophthalmopathy patients, around 73 hyperthyroidism patients and about 17 progressor patients. Whether ophthalmopathy could be predicted prospectively was tested in an independent validation cohort made up of 18 to 20 hyperthyroidism patients plus 17 patients who later progressed to ophthalmopathy. The 75 to 100 discovery patients were randomly divided into training and test sets at a 7:3 ratio. To identify TCR V-J signatures that set the groups apart, the researchers used a discovery cohort of roughly 100 patients, made up of about 44 with Graves' ophthalmopathy and some 60 with stable Graves' hyperthyroidism. Thyroid tissue and blood T-cell repertoires from roughly 6 Graves' hyperthyroidism patients were also compared in the study. On the study overall, not on this receptor specifically: No statistical method was used to fix the sample size in advance, and group allocation was not hidden from the investigators. Most expanded thyroid clonotypes (frequency above 0.001) were also found in blood, which suggests that blood repertoires may mirror thyroid immune responses. In validation, the model predicted progression to ophthalmopathy with over 65% sensitivity and about 73% specificity, a median of about six months before onset. A model built on a 13 V-J signature distinguished ophthalmopathy from stable hyperthyroidism, reaching roughly 88% sensitivity and approximately 81% specificity in cross-validation and 80%/75% in testing.

CDR1 and CDR2 are drawn from the germline V gene: MNHNS, SASEGT. Cut back by 5 bases and 6 bases, the V and J ends lie 11 bases apart. The CDR3 holds 13 amino acids from the cysteine to the phenylalanine. Only the CDR3 DNA is retained, 39 bases long and in frame from the first base. TCR beta CDR3 regions were amplified from RNA transcripts. A first-round RT-PCR of the TCR CDR3 used the HTBI primer set with the Qiagen OneStep RT-PCR kit. Libraries were constructed in a second round of multiplex PCR, after which size selection and purification were carried out. Paired-end sequencing of the libraries was performed with 100 bp reads on an Illumina HiSeq2000. The study's own analysis went as follows. SOAPnuke was used to process the raw data, with reads discarded if the reads contained adapters or uncalled bases, had a mean Phred below 15, or lacked an exact constant-primer or identifier match. High-quality paired reads were merged using COPE v1.2.5, and each unique nucleotide sequence was defined as a clonotype. Clonotypes were aligned to IMGT TRBV, TRBD and TRBJ reference segments using MiTCR v1.1. Only V-J combinations with frequency above 0.0001, covering approximately 99% of repertoires, were analysed. A TCS score was defined as the ratio between F50 (clonal expansion) and ExV (chaos), using BLOSUM62-based TCRdist between CDR3 peptides within each V-J. Welch's t-statistics and random forest reduced some 510 V-J features to roughly 13, which were used in a naive Bayes classifier (R e1071). TCRdb itself trimmed the public reads at Q25 with fastp, ran MiXCR and retained productive beta chains. For every CDR3 protein sequence, its rows merge into one entry that carries the most common genes and DNA. Clone size and V and J calls follow TCRdb, not the original study. The sample table shows under 350,000 distinct CDR3 sequences, and over 15% are seen once. Around 57% of the sample goes to the ten largest clones.

This clonotype was detected a few times. Its antigen is currently not known. No base-level quality is on record; no much larger clone is a single base apart. Moderately to severely active disease, a Clinical Activity Score of at least 3, a NOSPECS grade of at least 4, and a duration under 3 months were present in ophthalmopathy patients. Exclusion was applied to patients with uncontrolled infections, other autoimmune diseases, pregnancy or lactation. Diagnoses were established on the basis of clinical symptoms, serum thyroxine and TRAb, thyroid ultrasound, and orbital computed tomography. Ficoll-Paque density gradient centrifugation was used to isolate PBMCs from around 9.1 ml of fresh peripheral blood. Total RNA was extracted with Trizol reagent, and quality was checked on an Agilent 2100 Bioanalyzer.

The TCR originated in a woman aged 55-75 years with Graves' ophthalmopathy. Sequencing used blood. The sequence joins TRBV6-1 to TRBJ2-1; TRBD2 is a weak D gene call, 6 bases matching. CDR3 protein: CASSSHSGNEQFF. The nucleotide sequence reads TGTGCCAGCAGTTCACATAGCGGCAATGAGCAGTTCTTC.